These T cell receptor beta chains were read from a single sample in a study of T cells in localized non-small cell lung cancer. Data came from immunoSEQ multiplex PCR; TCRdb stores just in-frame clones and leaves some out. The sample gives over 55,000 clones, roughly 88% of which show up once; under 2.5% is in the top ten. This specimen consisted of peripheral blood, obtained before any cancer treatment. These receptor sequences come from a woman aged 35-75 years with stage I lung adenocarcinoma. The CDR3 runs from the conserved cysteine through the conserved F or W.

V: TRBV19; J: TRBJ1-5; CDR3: CATEGQGTRNQPQHF
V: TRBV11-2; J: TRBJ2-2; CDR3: CASSPRGAGELFF
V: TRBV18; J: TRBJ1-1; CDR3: CASSPGTALNTEAFF
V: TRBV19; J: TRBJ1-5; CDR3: CASSPPRRGNQPQHF
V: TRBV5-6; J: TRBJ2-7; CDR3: CASNIQGESYEQYF
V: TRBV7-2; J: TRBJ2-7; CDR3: CASSLVAPAFNEQYF
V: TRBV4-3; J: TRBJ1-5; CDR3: CASREVWGGSNQPQHF
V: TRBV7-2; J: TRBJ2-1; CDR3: CASSLNFETFSYNEQFF
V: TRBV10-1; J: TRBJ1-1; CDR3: CASSDRGTGVTEAFF
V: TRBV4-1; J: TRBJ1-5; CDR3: CASSQEVTGAQPQHF
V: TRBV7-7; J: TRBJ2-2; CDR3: CASSLDTANTGELFF
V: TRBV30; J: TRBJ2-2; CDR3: CAWTHLTNTGELFF
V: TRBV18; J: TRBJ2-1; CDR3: CASSHIDRGIRNEQFF
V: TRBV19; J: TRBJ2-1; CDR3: CASSIDRRGQQFF
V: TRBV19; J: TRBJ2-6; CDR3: CASTHTSGGSGANVLTF
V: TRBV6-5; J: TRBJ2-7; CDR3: CASSPCNEQYF
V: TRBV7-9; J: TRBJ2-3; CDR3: CAAKRGGDTQYF
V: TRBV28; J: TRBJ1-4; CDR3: CASSFKGATNEKLFF
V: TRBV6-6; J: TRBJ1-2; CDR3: CASSTRGNYGYTF
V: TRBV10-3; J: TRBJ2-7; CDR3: CAISATTSGSYEQYF
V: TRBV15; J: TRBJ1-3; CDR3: CATSSEGSTIYF
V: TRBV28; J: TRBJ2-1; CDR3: CASSLRVVGVNEQFF
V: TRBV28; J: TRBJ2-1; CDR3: CASSLSSGRYNEQFF
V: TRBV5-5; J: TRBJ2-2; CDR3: CASSLEGGAPNTGELFF
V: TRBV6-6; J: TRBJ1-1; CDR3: CASSYSPGPRAFF
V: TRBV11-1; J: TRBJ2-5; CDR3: CASSLLLAQETQYF
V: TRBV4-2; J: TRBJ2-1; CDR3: CASSAQQSSYNEQFF
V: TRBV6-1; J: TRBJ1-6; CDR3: CASSERGVGNSPLHF
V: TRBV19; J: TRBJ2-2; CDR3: CASSTEWGGELFF
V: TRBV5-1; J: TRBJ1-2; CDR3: CASSLAPAGLSYGYTF
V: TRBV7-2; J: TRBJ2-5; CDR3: CASSLATRETQYF
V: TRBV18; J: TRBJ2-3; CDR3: CASSPSSLAYTDTQYF
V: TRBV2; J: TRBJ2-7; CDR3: CASGRGDYEQYF
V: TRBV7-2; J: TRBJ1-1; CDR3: CASSLENGLEAFF
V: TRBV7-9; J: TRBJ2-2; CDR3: CASSRQTGGNTGELFF
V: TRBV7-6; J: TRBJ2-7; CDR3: CASSSGTGGLGEQYF
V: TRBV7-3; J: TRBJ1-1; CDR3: CASSSQGYTEAFF
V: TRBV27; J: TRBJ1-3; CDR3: CASSLGRDGNTIYF
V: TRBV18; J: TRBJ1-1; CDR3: CASSRSDRGTEAFF
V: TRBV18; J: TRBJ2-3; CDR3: CASSPPVSDTQYF
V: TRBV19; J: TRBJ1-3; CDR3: CASTPGQGRNTIYF
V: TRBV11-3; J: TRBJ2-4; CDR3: CASSPDSGRGKNIQYF
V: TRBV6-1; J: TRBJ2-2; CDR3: CASSTADHGELFF